One sample yielded the 2 T cell receptor beta chains listed below, sequenced in a study of cytomegalovirus exposure and HLA in healthy donors. With 60 Vbeta and 13 Jbeta primers, the PCR was carried out. Using immunoSEQ multiplex PCR, the repertoire was profiled, and TCRdb retains in-frame clones only, with some absent. The sample holds fewer than 45,000 clones. The sample was PBMCs. The receptors were sampled from a woman younger than 45 in good health and CMV-seronegative.

CDR3 in DNA: TGCAGTGCTACTGACAGGGGTGAGCAGTACTTC. Translation: CSATDRGEQYF. The chain links TRBV20-1 to TRBJ2-7, with 8 bases aligning to TRBD1. Losses at the gene ends were 4 bases for V and 7 bases for J; bases not matched to a gene: 3. CDR1 is DFQATT and CDR2 is SNEGSKA in the germline V gene (reference sequence). CDR3 length: 11 residues.

V gene TRBV27 combines with J gene TRBJ2-7; 8 bases match TRBD2. The CDR3 contains 15 residues. Germline CDR1 and CDR2: MNHEY and SMNVEV (reference sequence). Trimming removed 1 base from V and 4 bases from J; junction bases left unmatched: 6. CDR3 in amino acids: CASSLLAGGPYEQYF. The CDR3 bases are TGTGCCAGCAGTTTATTGGCGGGAGGCCCTTACGAGCAGTACTTC.